The table lists the clone carrying this T cell receptor (beta chain) with a count of one. Antigen specificity is unknown. This CDR3 has 13 amino acids. Trimming removed 1 base from V and 6 bases from J, with 9 bases in between. The entry originates in a study of blood T cells in healthy people across ages. Study observations and caveats: In these data, TCR beta diversity tracked strongly with naive T cell percentage. Unsorted PBMCs blocked a conclusive comparison of naive and antigen-experienced cells.

Sample-barcoded 5' priming and a J-beta primer mix drove a second PCR of roughly 7 to 11 cycles. Unique molecular identifiers of 12 random nucleotides labeled each cDNA. TCRdb passed the 5' RACE reads through MiXCR, listing each CDR3 protein once. The sample has about 640,000 distinct CDR3 sequences; roughly 50% are singletons. Total RNA, at least 5 micrograms per sample, came from PBMCs. The clonotype comes from a man aged 55-75 years in good health. The chain carries TRBV12-3 or TRBV12-4 and TRBJ1-2, with TRBD1 as a possible D gene (5 bases). The sample taken for sequencing was blood. Here the CDR3 reads CASSLGLGDGYTF. DNA for the CDR3: TGTGCCAGCAGTTTAGGCCTGGGGGATGGCTACACCTTC.